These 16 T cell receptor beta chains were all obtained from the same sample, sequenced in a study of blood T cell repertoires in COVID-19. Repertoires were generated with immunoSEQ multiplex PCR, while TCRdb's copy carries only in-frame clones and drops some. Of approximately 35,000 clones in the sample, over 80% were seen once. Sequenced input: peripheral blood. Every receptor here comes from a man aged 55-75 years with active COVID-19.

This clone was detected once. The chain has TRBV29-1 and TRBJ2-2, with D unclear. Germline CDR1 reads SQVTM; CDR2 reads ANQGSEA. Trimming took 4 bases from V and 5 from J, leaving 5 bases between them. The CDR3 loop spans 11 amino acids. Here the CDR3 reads CSVGRTGELFF. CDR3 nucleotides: TGCAGCGTTGGGCGGACCGGGGAGCTGTTTTTT.

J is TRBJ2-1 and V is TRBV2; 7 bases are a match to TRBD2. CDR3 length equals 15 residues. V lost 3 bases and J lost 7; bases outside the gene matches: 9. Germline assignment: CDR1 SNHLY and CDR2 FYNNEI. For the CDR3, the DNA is TGTGCCAGCAGTGATTTGGGTGTGGGAGGGAATGAGCAGTTCTTC. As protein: CASSDLGVGGNEQFF.

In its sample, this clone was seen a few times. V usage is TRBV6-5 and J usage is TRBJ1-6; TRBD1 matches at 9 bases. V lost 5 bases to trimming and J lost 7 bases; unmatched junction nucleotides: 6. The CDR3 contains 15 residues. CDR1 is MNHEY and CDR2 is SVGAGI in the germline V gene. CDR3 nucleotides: TGTGCCAGCAGTCGCGGGACAGGGTCGAATTCACCCCTCCACTTT. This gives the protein CASSRGTGSNSPLHF.

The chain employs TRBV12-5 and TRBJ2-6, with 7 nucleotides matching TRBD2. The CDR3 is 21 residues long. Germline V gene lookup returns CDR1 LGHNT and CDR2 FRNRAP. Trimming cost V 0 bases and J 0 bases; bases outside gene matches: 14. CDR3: CASGLVTGRGLSSSGANVLTF. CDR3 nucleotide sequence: TGTGCTAGTGGTTTGGTAACGGGGAGGGGCTTGTCCTCCTCTGGGGCCAACGTCCTGACTTTC.

CDR3 region: CASSPLTSGRARTETQYF. For the CDR3, the DNA is TGTGCCAGCAGTCCCCTGACTAGCGGGAGGGCTCGCACCGAGACCCAGTACTTC. The rearrangement uses TRBV5-4 and TRBJ2-5; TRBD2 aligns across 14 bases. The CDR3 loop spans 18 amino acids. Germline assignment: CDR1 SGHNT and CDR2 YYREEE (reference sequence). The J segment lost 5 bases and the V segment lost 5 bases, leaving 14 bases of the junction unmatched.

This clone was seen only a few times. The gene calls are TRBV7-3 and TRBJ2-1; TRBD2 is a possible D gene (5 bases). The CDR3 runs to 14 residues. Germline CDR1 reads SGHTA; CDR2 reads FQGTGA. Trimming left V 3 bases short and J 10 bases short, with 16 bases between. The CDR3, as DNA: TGTGCCAGCAGCTTCACTAGAGCCGCGACGGAGCAGTTCTTC. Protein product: CASSFTRAATEQFF. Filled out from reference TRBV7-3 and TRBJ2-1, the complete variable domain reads GAGVSQTPSNKVTEKGKYVELRCDPISGHTALYWYRQSLGQGPEFLIYFQGTGAADDSGLPNDRFFAVRPEGSVSTLKIQRTERGDSAVYLCASSFTRAATEQFFGPGTRLTVL.

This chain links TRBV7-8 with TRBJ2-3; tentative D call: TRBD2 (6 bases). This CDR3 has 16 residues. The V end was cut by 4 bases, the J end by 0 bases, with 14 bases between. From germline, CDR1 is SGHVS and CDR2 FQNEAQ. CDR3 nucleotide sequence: TGTGCCAGCAGCTCCGGGGCGGCGGGAAGCACAGATACGCAGTATTTT. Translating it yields CASSSGAAGSTDTQYF. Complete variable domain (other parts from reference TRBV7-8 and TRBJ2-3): GAGVSQSPRYKVAKRGQDVALRCDPISGHVSLFWYQQALGQGPEFLTYFQNEAQLDKSGLPSDRFFAERPEGSVSTLKIQRTQQEDSAVYLCASSSGAAGSTDTQYFGPGTRLTVL.

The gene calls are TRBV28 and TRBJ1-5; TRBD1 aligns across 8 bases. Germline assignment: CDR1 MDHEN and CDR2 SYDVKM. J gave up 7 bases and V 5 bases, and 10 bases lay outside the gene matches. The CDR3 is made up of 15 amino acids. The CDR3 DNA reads TGTGCCAGCAGTACAACGACAGGGGCGCGACAGCCCCAGCATTTT. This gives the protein CASSTTTGARQPQHF.

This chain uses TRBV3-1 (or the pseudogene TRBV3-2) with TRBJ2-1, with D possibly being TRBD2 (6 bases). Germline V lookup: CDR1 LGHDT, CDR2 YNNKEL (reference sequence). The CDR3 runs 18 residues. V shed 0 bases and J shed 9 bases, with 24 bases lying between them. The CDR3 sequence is CASSQDRRASAFQVEQFF. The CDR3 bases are TGTGCCAGCAGCCAAGATCGAAGGGCTAGCGCATTCCAGGTTGAGCAGTTCTTC.

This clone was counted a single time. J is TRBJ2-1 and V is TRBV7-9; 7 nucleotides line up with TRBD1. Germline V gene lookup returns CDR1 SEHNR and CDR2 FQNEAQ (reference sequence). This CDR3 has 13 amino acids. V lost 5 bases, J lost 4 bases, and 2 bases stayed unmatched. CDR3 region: CASSTQGYNEQFF. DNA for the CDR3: TGTGCCAGCAGCACACAGGGGTACAATGAGCAGTTCTTC.

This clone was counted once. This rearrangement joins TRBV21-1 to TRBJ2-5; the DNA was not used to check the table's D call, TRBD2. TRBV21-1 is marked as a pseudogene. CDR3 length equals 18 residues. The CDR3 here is CASIRAPWGGALGETQYF. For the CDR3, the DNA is TGTGCCAGCATTCGGGCCCCGTGGGGAGGGGCCTTAGGGGAGACCCAGTACTTC.

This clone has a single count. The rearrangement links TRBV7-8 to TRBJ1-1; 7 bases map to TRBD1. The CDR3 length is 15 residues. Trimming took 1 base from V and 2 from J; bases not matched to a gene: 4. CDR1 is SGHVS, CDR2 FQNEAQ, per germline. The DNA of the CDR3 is TGTGCCAGCAGCTTAGAAGGGGGCTCTAACACTGAAGCTTTCTTT. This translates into CASSLEGGSNTEAFF.

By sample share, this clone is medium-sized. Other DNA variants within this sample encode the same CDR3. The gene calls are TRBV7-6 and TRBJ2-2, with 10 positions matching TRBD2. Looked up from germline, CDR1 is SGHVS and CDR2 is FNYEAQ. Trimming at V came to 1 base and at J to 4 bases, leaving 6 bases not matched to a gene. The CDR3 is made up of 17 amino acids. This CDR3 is CASSLGAGGPGTGELFF. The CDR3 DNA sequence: TGTGCCAGCAGCTTAGGAGCGGGAGGGCCCGGCACCGGGGAGCTGTTTTTT.

The DNA for the CDR3 is TGTGCCAGCAGCTTCGGGATCCTCAAGCGGGAGACCCAGTACTTC. Amino acids: CASSFGILKRETQYF. The chain has TRBV7-2 and TRBJ2-5; possibly TRBD2 for D (5 bases). The CDR3 runs to 15 residues. V was cut by 3 bases and J by 5 bases, with 16 bases left in between. Per the germline V gene, CDR1 is SGHTA and CDR2 is FQGNSA.

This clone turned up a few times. The CDR3 sequence is CASRAGVMNTEAFF. CDR3 nucleotide sequence: TGTGCCAGTAGAGCAGGGGTTATGAACACTGAAGCTTTCTTT. The chain uses TRBV19 and TRBJ1-1; maybe TRBD1 (6 bases). Trimming left V 6 bases short and J 0 bases short, with 11 bases between. Germline CDR1 reads LNHDA; CDR2 reads SQIVND (reference sequence). The CDR3 length is 14 residues.

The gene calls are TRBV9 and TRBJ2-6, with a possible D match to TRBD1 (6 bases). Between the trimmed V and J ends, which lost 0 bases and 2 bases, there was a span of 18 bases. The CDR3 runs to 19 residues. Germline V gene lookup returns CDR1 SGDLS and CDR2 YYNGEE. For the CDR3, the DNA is TGTGCCAGCAGCGTAGGAACAGGGCAAGGAGCTACTGGGGCCAACGTCCTGACTTTC. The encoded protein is CASSVGTGQGATGANVLTF.